This T cell receptor beta chain was obtained from a study of blood T cell repertoires in COVID-19. Study overall: Whether acute or convalescent, the COVID-19 samples came from the United States, Italy and Spain. PBMCs, B-cell-depleted T cells, or T cells provided the cDNA or gDNA that made up the material.

The CDR3 runs 15 residues. V gave up 0 bases and J gave up 0 bases, with 9 bases separating them. Germline V gene sequence: CDR1 SGDLS, CDR2 YYNGEE. In the study's own analysis: By means of reference gene primer amplification, nucleated cell counts were estimated. The assay was immunoSEQ multiplex PCR, and TCRdb's table has in-frame clones only and misses some. V and J calls and clone size are given by that table; D and trimming were obtained from the DNA. The sample lists about 190,000 clones, 84% occurring once. This chain connects TRBV9 to TRBJ1-1; the D is unclear. The sequence derives from a woman in her 70s with active or convalescent COVID-19. Sequenced material: peripheral blood. The CDR3 sequence: CASSVGPFMNTEAFF. The CDR3 nucleotides are TGTGCCAGCAGCGTAGGGCCCTTCATGAACACTGAAGCTTTCTTT. Complete variable domain (other parts from reference TRBV9 and TRBJ1-1): DSGVTQTPKHLITATGQRVTLRCSPRSGDLSVYWYQQSLDQGLQFLIQYYNGEERAKGNILERFSAQQFPDLHSELNLSSLELGDSALYFCASSVGPFMNTEAFFGQGTRLTVV.